The present TCR beta chain was sequenced within a study of T cells in Graves' hyperthyroidism and ophthalmopathy (dated by TCRdb to between 2018 and 2021). Looking at the study overall: Peripheral blood was sampled at the time of initial diagnosis, prior to any treatment. To identify distinguishing TCR V-J signatures, a discovery cohort of 100 or so patients was used, comprising some 45 with Graves' ophthalmopathy and approximately 57 with stable Graves' hyperthyroidism. An independent validation cohort of 18 to 20 hyperthyroidism patients and about 16 patients who later progressed to ophthalmopathy tested prospective prediction of ophthalmopathy. The 85 to 100 discovery patients were divided at random into training and test sets in a 7:3 ratio. In addition, the study compared T-cell repertoires in thyroid tissue and in blood from several Graves' hyperthyroidism patients. Once sampling was done, hyperthyroidism patients were given methimazole at a starting dose of 30 mg daily, whereas ophthalmopathy patients were given high-dose intravenous methylprednisolone. According to the paper, TCR Vbeta CDR3 sequencing was carried out on over 130 peripheral blood samples, which came from around 43 ophthalmopathy, about 75 hyperthyroidism and about 17 progressor patients. Overall results and qualifications from the work: A 13 V-J signature model separated ophthalmopathy from stable hyperthyroidism, with 87.88% sensitivity and roughly 84% specificity in cross-validation and 80%/75% in testing. Sample size was not statistically predetermined, and blinding of investigators to group allocation was not performed. In validation, the model predicted progression to ophthalmopathy with 65% to 71% sensitivity and 72.22% specificity, a median of approximately 6.7 months before onset. Blood samples also contained most of the expanded thyroid clonotypes (frequency above 0.001), which suggests that blood repertoires may reflect thyroid immune responses.

Remarks on this clonotype: Its antigen is unknown. The sample holds no much larger clone one base away, and base qualities are not on file.

Stable Graves' hyperthyroidism was defined as the absence of progression to ophthalmopathy over 18 months of follow-up. Hyperthyroidism patients were newly diagnosed, with disease duration under 2 months, and aged 18 to 65 years. The study excluded patients with uncontrolled infections, other autoimmune diseases, pregnancy or lactation. Clinical symptoms, serum thyroxine and TRAb, thyroid ultrasound, and orbital computed tomography formed the basis for the diagnoses. PBMCs were separated from roughly 10 ml of fresh peripheral blood using Ficoll-Paque density gradient centrifugation. Total RNA was extracted using Trizol reagent, and RNA quality was assessed on an Agilent 2100 Bioanalyzer. The cysteine opens and the phenylalanine closes a CDR3 of 15 amino acids. Here the CDR3 DNA is all that survives: 45 bases in frame from base 1. As encoded in the germline V gene, CDR1 is MGHRA while CDR2 is YSYEKL. V loses 5 bases of germline sequence and J loses 9 bases, and the interval between the two ends is 20 bases.

The TCR beta CDR3 regions were amplified from RNA transcripts. A first-round RT-PCR of the TCR CDR3 used the HTBI primer set with the Qiagen OneStep RT-PCR kit. A second multiplex PCR round built the libraries, followed by size selection and purification. Libraries were sequenced paired-end with 100 bp reads on an Illumina HiSeq2000. Per the original workflow: Raw data were processed with SOAPnuke, discarding reads with adapters, uncalled bases, mean Phred below 15, or no exact constant-primer or identifier match. COPE v1.2.5 was used to merge the high-quality paired reads, and each unique nucleotide sequence was defined as a clonotype. MiTCR v1.1 was used to align the clonotypes against IMGT TRBV, TRBD and TRBJ reference segments. Only V-J combinations with frequency above 0.0001, covering 99.2% of repertoires, were analysed. The TCS score was defined as F50 (clonal expansion) divided by E x V (chaos), with BLOSUM62-based TCRdist calculated between CDR3 peptides within each V-J. Welch's t-statistics and random forest reduced roughly 500 V-J features to roughly 13, which were used in a naive Bayes classifier (R e1071). TCRdb reprocessed the public reads (quality trimming at Q25 with fastp, clone calling with MiXCR) and kept in-frame beta chains. Every entry covers one CDR3 protein and lists the most common genes and DNA from its rows. TCRdb, not the authors, supplied the V and J calls. A total of approximately 700,000 distinct CDR3 sequences appear in this sample, around 17% of them only once. Of the sample, around 8.1% is held by the ten largest clones.

The sequence links TRBV4-1 to TRBJ1-5; perhaps TRBD1 is the D gene, with 6 bases matching. Sequenced material: blood. This receptor was taken from a young man with Graves' hyperthyroidism. The DNA reads TGCGCCAGCAGCGAACGCCCGGACAGACCTTTGCCCCAGCATTTT. Its protein is CASSERPDRPLPQHF.